The text below deals with one T cell receptor beta chain. As yet, its antigen is unknown. These data originate in a study of persistence of HIV-infected CD4 T cells. Study-wide background: Donors had been on suppressive ART for a median of 8 years. Study findings and constraints: The rare CMV-responding cells with HIV-1 proviruses were not separately TCR-sequenced.

This was the immunoSEQ version 4 assay in survey mode. Each sample used up to roughly 1 ug genomic DNA diluted to about 10 ng/uL. The repertoire was sequenced with immunoSEQ multiplex PCR; TCRdb's copy has only in-frame clones and lacks some. In the table there are just under 65,000 clones, roughly 77% of which are singletons. CDR1 and CDR2 (germline): SGHRS, YFSETQ. CDR3 length equals 13 residues. V was clipped by 5 bases and J by 8 bases, with 13 bases between them. Cells were stimulated with overlapping HIV-1 Gag 15-mer peptides. Memory cells lacking CD40L and CD69 with high CD45RO were sorted. The sequence was obtained from an adult man with HIV who was CMV-seropositive. Sample: CD4+ T cells sorted from PBMCs after approximately 19-hour stimulation, taken from a patient who received antiretroviral therapy. This rearrangement joins TRBV5-1 to TRBJ1-4; D not resolved. DNA for the CDR3: TGCGCCAGCAGGCGGACGGGAGGGGAAAAACTGTTTTTT. Translated: CASRRTGGEKLFF.